This TCR beta chain was captured in a study of blood T cell repertoires in COVID-19. Study as a whole: From T cells, B-cell-depleted T cells, or PBMCs came the material, which was cDNA or gDNA.

V gave up 0 bases and J gave up 7 bases; unmatched junction bases: 3. The CDR3 is made up of 16 amino acids. Per the germline V gene, CDR1 is SGHNT and CDR2 is YENEEA. Assay used: immunoSEQ multiplex PCR; TCRdb lists only in-frame clones, some missing. The sample records more than 20,000 clones, around 90% being singletons. This clone has just a few counts. V and J are TRBV11-3 and TRBJ2-1, with 13 bases aligning to TRBD2. This TCR was recovered from a man in his 70s with acute or convalescent COVID-19. Material: peripheral blood. The CDR3 DNA reads TGTGCCAGCAGCTTAGAAACTAGCGGGAGGGGGAATGAGCAGTTCTTC. Translated, it gives CASSLETSGRGNEQFF.